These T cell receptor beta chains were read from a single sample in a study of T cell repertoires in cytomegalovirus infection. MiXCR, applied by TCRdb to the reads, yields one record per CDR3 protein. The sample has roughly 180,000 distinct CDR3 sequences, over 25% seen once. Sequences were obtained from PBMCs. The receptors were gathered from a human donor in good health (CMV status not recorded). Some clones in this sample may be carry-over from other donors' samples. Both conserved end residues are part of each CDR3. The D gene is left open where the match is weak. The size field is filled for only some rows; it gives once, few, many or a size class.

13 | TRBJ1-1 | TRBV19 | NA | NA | CASSARQSTEAFF | TGTGCCAGTAGTGCTCGCCAGAGCACTGAAGCTTTCTTT
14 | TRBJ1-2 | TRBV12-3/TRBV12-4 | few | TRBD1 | CASSPLRQGLGYTF | TGTGCCAGCAGTCCCCTGAGACAGGGGTTAGGCTACACCTTC
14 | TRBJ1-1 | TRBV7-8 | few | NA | CASSLDGGDTEAFF | TGTGCCAGCAGCTTAGACGGGGGGGATACTGAAGCTTTCTTT
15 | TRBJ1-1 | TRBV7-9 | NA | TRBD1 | CASSLDRTGNTEAFF | TGTGCCAGCAGCTTAGATCGGACAGGGAACACTGAAGCTTTCTTT
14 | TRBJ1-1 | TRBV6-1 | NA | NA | CASSVGRLNTEAFF | TGTGCCAGCAGTGTTGGACGGTTGAACACTGAAGCTTTCTTT
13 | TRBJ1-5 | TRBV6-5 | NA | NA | CASSYAPLGPQHF | TGTGCCAGCAGTTACGCCCCACTAGGGCCCCAGCATTTT
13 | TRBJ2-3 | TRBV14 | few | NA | CASSQVGSITQYF | TGTGCCAGCAGCCAAGTGGGGTCCATCACGCAGTATTTT
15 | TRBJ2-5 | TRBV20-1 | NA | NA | CSARDPDDFSETQYF | TGCAGTGCTAGAGATCCCGATGACTTTTCAGAGACCCAGTACTTC
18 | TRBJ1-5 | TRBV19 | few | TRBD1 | CASSIDRAGTANNQPQHF | TGTGCCAGTAGTATAGATCGGGCGGGGACAGCGAACAATCAGCCCCAGCATTTT
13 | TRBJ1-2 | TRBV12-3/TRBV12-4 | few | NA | CASVRGIGNGYTF | TGTGCCAGTGTTCGGGGTATAGGGAATGGCTACACCTTC
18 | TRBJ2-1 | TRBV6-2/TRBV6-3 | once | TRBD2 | CASSYPKNSGGPYNEQFF | TGTGCCAGCAGTTACCCAAAAAATAGCGGGGGGCCCTACAATGAGCAGTTCTTC
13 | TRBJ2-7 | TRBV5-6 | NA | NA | CASSAAGMGEQYF | TGTGCCAGCAGCGCGGCCGGGATGGGGGAGCAGTACTTC
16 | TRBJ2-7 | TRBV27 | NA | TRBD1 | CASSSPGTGKHYEQYF | TGTGCCAGCAGTTCCCCCGGGACAGGGAAACATTACGAGCAGTACTTC
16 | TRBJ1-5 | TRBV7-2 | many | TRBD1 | CASSSRDRGPNQPQHF | TGTGCCAGCAGCTCCCGGGACAGGGGGCCCAATCAGCCCCAGCATTTT
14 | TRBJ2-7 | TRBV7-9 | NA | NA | CASSLGGHQDEQYF | TGTGCCAGCAGCTTAGGGGGGCACCAGGACGAGCAGTACTTC
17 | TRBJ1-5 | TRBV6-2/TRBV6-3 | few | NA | CASSQNRDIGVGQPQHF | TGTGCCAGCAGTCAGAATCGGGACATCGGGGTCGGACAGCCCCAGCATTTT
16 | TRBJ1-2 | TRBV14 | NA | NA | CASSSLTGTVSYGYTF | TGTGCCAGCAGCTCGCTTACCGGGACCGTGAGCTATGGCTACACCTTC
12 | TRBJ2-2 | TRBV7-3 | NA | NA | CASSPKVGELFF | TGTGCCAGCAGCCCCAAGGTCGGGGAGCTGTTTTTT
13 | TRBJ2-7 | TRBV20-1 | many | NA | CSASGRDPYEQYF | TGCAGTGCTAGTGGCAGGGATCCCTACGAGCAGTACTTC
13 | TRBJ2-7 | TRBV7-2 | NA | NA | CASSLGPSDEQYF | TGTGCCAGCAGCTTAGGACCTTCGGACGAGCAGTACTTC
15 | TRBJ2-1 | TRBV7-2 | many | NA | CASSLASGPSGEQFF | TGTGCCAGCAGCTTAGCTAGCGGACCCTCTGGTGAGCAGTTCTTC
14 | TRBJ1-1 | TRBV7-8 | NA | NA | CASSISPDGTEAFF | TGTGCCAGCAGCATCTCACCCGACGGGACTGAAGCTTTCTTT